Here is one T cell receptor beta chain with its context. The record originates from a study of blood T cells in healthy people across ages. Together with a sample-barcoded 5' primer, a J-beta primer mix was included in a second PCR lasting roughly 6 to 12 cycles. One entry per CDR3 protein, called by TCRdb with MiXCR from the 5' RACE reads. The data hold 1.5 million to 2 million distinct CDR3 sequences, with roughly 49% observed a single time. This CDR3 comprises 14 residues. The ends lost 4 bases at V and 9 bases at J; junction bases unmatched: 7. Germline lookup yields CDR1 SNHLY and CDR2 FYNNEI. The chain combines TRBV2 with TRBJ2-1, with 9 bases lining up with TRBD1. This TCR was sampled from a woman aged 40 to 55 in good health. Sequencing used blood. The CDR3 nucleotides are TGTGCCAGCAGTGGGGGGACAGGGAACCTTGAGCAGTTCTTC. Amino acid sequence: CASSGGTGNLEQFF.